These T cell receptor beta chains were read from a single sample in a study of cytomegalovirus exposure and HLA in healthy donors. TCRdb's copy holds only in-frame clones and misses some; the assay was immunoSEQ multiplex PCR. The sample carries 150,000 to 200,000 clones, 81% recorded once. Material: PBMCs. These receptors were collected from a young man in good health and CMV-seronegative. The conserved cysteine and the conserved F or W are not part of the CDR3 here.

j_call: TRBJ1-1; v_call: TRBV6-6; cdr3_aa: ASTRGQGNTEAF
j_call: TRBJ2-3; v_call: TRBV5-1; cdr3_aa: ASSSRLAGGGTDTQY
j_call: TRBJ1-3; v_call: TRBV6-6; cdr3_aa: ASSYARGGGNTIY
j_call: TRBJ2-3; v_call: TRBV6-6; cdr3_aa: ASSNPLAGSTDAQY
j_call: TRBJ2-1; v_call: TRBV7-2; cdr3_aa: ASSFRGIIYNEQF
j_call: TRBJ2-7; v_call: TRBV7-2; cdr3_aa: ASSLIRDSYEQY
j_call: TRBJ2-7; v_call: TRBV6-6; cdr3_aa: AISDPRDSYEQY
j_call: TRBJ2-7; v_call: TRBV4-3; cdr3_aa: ASSQERTSGVLGSYEQY
j_call: TRBJ2-5; v_call: TRBV9; cdr3_aa: ASSVEGSGVTETQY
j_call: TRBJ2-1; v_call: TRBV9; cdr3_aa: ASSPSGGRKDNEQF
j_call: TRBJ2-5; v_call: TRBV29-1; cdr3_aa: SVDEAAETQY
j_call: TRBJ2-1; v_call: TRBV15; cdr3_aa: ATLAGLAEGNEQF
j_call: TRBJ1-3; v_call: TRBV7-6; cdr3_aa: ASSRSQGPGNTIY
j_call: TRBJ2-3; v_call: TRBV5-1; cdr3_aa: ASSLAGMRGDTQY
j_call: TRBJ1-6; v_call: TRBV28; cdr3_aa: ASSIGNSPLH
j_call: TRBJ2-1; v_call: TRBV28; cdr3_aa: ASSFRGSSYNEQF
j_call: TRBJ2-7; v_call: TRBV6-4; cdr3_aa: ASSDTDRGEQY
j_call: TRBJ1-1; v_call: TRBV5-6; cdr3_aa: ASSLMGEGGDTEAF
j_call: TRBJ1-5; v_call: TRBV9; cdr3_aa: ASSASGISNQPQH
j_call: TRBJ2-2; v_call: TRBV19; cdr3_aa: ASRQGNTGELF
j_call: TRBJ1-1; v_call: TRBV19; cdr3_aa: ASSMKGREAF
j_call: TRBJ2-3; v_call: TRBV7-2; cdr3_aa: ASSLRSGTSTDTQY
j_call: TRBJ1-1; v_call: TRBV15; cdr3_aa: ATNEGTGTEAF
j_call: TRBJ2-1; v_call: TRBV6-4; cdr3_aa: ASSDSTGGPDEQF
j_call: TRBJ2-3; v_call: TRBV13; cdr3_aa: ASSLRRGGTDTQY
j_call: TRBJ2-3; v_call: TRBV28; cdr3_aa: ASSSPLLAGGPPPSTDTQY
j_call: TRBJ2-1; v_call: TRBV6-1; cdr3_aa: ASSRLDREYNEQF
j_call: TRBJ1-5; v_call: TRBV7-2; cdr3_aa: ASSHSQGGSNQPQH
j_call: TRBJ1-6; v_call: TRBV4-1; cdr3_aa: ASSQDRRGSNSPLH
j_call: TRBJ1-3; v_call: TRBV5-5; cdr3_aa: ASRRDRTGNTIY